What follows is one T cell receptor beta chain and its context. Measured with immunoSEQ multiplex PCR; TCRdb has only the in-frame clones, and not every one. The sample has some 500,000 clones, over 75% seen once. The data were taken from a study of blood T cell repertoires in COVID-19. Germline V gives CDR1 DFQATT, CDR2 SNEGSKA (reference sequence). The CDR3 is 11 residues long. V gave up 6 bases and J gave up 8 bases, with 11 bases separating them. The J gene is TRBJ2-1, the V gene TRBV20-1; D not certain. The sample consisted of PBMCs or T cells enriched from blood (not recorded which). The sequence derives from a woman in her thirties or forties who had recovered from COVID-19. CDR3 protein: CSAAPSHEQFF. The CDR3 region has the DNA TGCAGTGCCGCCCCCAGTCATGAGCAGTTCTTC.